These 5 T cell receptor beta chains share one sample of origin, sequenced in a study of human thymus T cells. The data were produced by immunoSEQ multiplex PCR, yet TCRdb's version contains in-frame clones alone and is incomplete. The sample has approximately 40,000 clones, 85% to 95% seen once. The sequencing input was blood. The receptors originated from a boy younger than two with a congenital heart defect but otherwise immunologically healthy.

V gene TRBV4-1 combines with J gene TRBJ2-2, with D hard to call. The CDR3 covers 13 residues. Trimming took 0 bases from V and 2 from J, leaving 1 base between them. Germline CDR1 is MGHRA and CDR2 is YSYEKL. The CDR3 reads CASSQENTGELFF. CDR3 sequence (DNA): TGCGCCAGCAGCCAAGAAAACACCGGGGAGCTGTTTTTT.

The chain has TRBV30 and TRBJ1-1, with 8 bases lining up with TRBD1. The CDR3 sequence is 12 residues long. The V gene's germline CDR1 is GTSNPN and CDR2 SVGIG (reference sequence). V was pared by 1 base and J by 6 bases, with 1 base of the junction left unmatched. The CDR3 DNA reads as TGTGCCTGGAGTGCAGGGGGCGCTGAAGCTTTCTTT. It translates to CAWSAGGAEAFF. The full variable domain, in which reference TRBV30 and TRBJ1-1 provide the parts outside the CDR3, is SQTIHQWPATLVQPVGSPLSLECTVEGTSNPNLYWYRQAAGRGLQLLFYSVGIGQISSEVPQNLSASRPQDRQFILSSKKLLLSDSGFYLCAWSAGGAEAFFGQGTRLTVV.

The rearrangement joins TRBV4-3 to TRBJ1-2; no firm D call. Trimming took 4 bases from V and 5 from J, leaving 14 bases between them. From germline, CDR1 is LGHNA and CDR2 YSLEER. There are 14 residues in the CDR3. CDR3 in amino acids: CASSRDSGGYGYTF. The DNA of the CDR3 is TGCGCCAGCAGCCGGGATTCAGGCGGGTATGGCTACACCTTC.

V and J are TRBV11-2 and TRBJ1-1, with D possibly matching TRBD1 (5 bases). CDR3 size: 16 residues. From germline, CDR1 is SGHAT and CDR2 FQNNGV. Trimming stripped 2 bases from V and 1 base from J, with 14 bases between. DNA for the CDR3: TGTGCCAGCAGCTTACGCCTTTGGGACGGGAACACTGAAGCTTTCTTT. It yields the protein CASSLRLWDGNTEAFF.

J is TRBJ2-3 and V is TRBV5-4; D is possibly TRBD2 (5 bases). The CDR3 sequence is 17 residues long. CDR1 and CDR2 (germline): SGHNT, YYREEE (reference sequence). V was shortened by 0 bases and J by 3 bases, with 17 bases between the two germline ends. DNA for the CDR3: TGTGCCAGCAGCTTGGGGACTGGAGCTACGGGAACAGATACGCAGTATTTT. Protein: CASSLGTGATGTDTQYF.